The rows below give T cell receptor beta chains drawn from one sample of a study of control samples from healthy donors and cancer patients. Profiling relied on immunoSEQ multiplex PCR, and the TCRdb table lists in-frame clones only, not all of them. Among approximately 79,000 clones listed, 70% to 90% were seen once. Sequenced: blood. Receptor source: a man aged 50-59 years in good health. CDR3s include the opening cysteine and the closing phenylalanine or tryptophan. The D gene is left open where the match is weak. Not all rows give a size; the values are once, few, many and, for expanded clones, a class.

D	J	size	V	DNA	CDR3
-	TRBJ2-1	-	TRBV5-3	TGTGCCAGAAACCCAGCGGATGAGCAGTTCTTC	CARNPADEQFF
-	TRBJ1-4	-	TRBV5-6	TGTGCCAGCAGCCGGAGGAGACTGCAGGGAGAAAAACTGTTTTTT	CASSRRRLQGEKLFF
-	TRBJ2-7	-	TRBV4-2	TGTGCCAGCAGCCCGGGCCCAGGATCTACCTACGAGCAGTACTTC	CASSPGPGSTYEQYF
-	TRBJ1-2	-	TRBV27	TGTGCCAGCAGCCCCTGGGGGGCGCGGGGCTACACCTTC	CASSPWGARGYTF
-	TRBJ2-5	-	TRBV6-2/TRBV6-3	TGTGCCAGCAGTTACTCGAAGCAGACCCAGTACTTC	CASSYSKQTQYF
-	TRBJ1-2	-	TRBV15	TGTGCCACCAGCATACTCCGGGGCCCGAATAGAAGTGGCTACACCTTC	CATSILRGPNRSGYTF
-	TRBJ1-6	medium-sized	TRBV6-1	TGTGCCAGCAGTGATGTGGCAGACCATTCACCCCTCCACTTT	CASSDVADHSPLHF
TRBD1	TRBJ2-5	-	TRBV5-6	TGTGCCAGCAGCCCGCTCCGGACAGGGCACCAAGAGACCCAGTACTTC	CASSPLRTGHQETQYF
-	TRBJ1-1	-	TRBV11-3	TGTGCCAGCAGCCGCGGGCAGGTAGCTTTCTTT	CASSRGQVAFF
-	TRBJ2-1	-	TRBV5-4	TGTGCCAGCAGCTTCGGGGCGAGGCCTTATGAGCAGTTCTTC	CASSFGARPYEQFF
-	TRBJ1-1	-	TRBV25-1	TGTGCCAGCAGTGAATCGTTAGGTGAAGCTTTCTTT	CASSESLGEAFF
-	TRBJ2-7	-	TRBV11-1	TGTGCCAGCAGCTTACGGGGCTTGAACGAGCAGTACTTC	CASSLRGLNEQYF
TRBD1	TRBJ2-1	-	TRBV4-3	TGCGCCAGCAGCCAAGACCGGACAGGGGTAGGCAATGAGCAGTTCTTC	CASSQDRTGVGNEQFF
-	TRBJ2-5	-	TRBV7-3	TGTGCCAGCAGCTTCGACGGACAAGAGACCCAGTACTTC	CASSFDGQETQYF
-	TRBJ2-3	-	TRBV5-1	TGCGCCAGCAGCTTTGAGAAAGCTACAGATACGCAGTATTTT	CASSFEKATDTQYF
TRBD1	TRBJ1-5	-	TRBV5-4	TGTGCCAGCAGTATACAGGGGTCCAATCAGCCCCAGCATTTT	CASSIQGSNQPQHF
-	TRBJ2-1	-	TRBV5-1	TGCGCCAGCAGTAGAACCCTCAATGAGCAGTTCTTC	CASSRTLNEQFF
-	TRBJ2-1	-	TRBV7-9	TGTGCCAGCAGCCCCCAATCAGCGGCATCCTACAATGAGCAGTTCTTC	CASSPQSAASYNEQFF
TRBD1	TRBJ2-7	-	TRBV28	TGTGCCAGCAGGGACAGGGGTGACGAGCAGTACTTC	CASRDRGDEQYF
-	TRBJ2-7	-	TRBV2	TGTGCCAGCAGTGAAGCTGGGGGACTCGGCGAGCAGTACTTC	CASSEAGGLGEQYF
-	TRBJ2-7	-	TRBV29-1	TGCAGCGTTAGGGGGTGGGGCAACGAGCAGTACTTC	CSVRGWGNEQYF
-	TRBJ1-5	-	TRBV11-2	TGTGCCAGCAGCTTAAACAGCAATAGCAATCAGCCCCAGCATTTT	CASSLNSNSNQPQHF
-	TRBJ1-5	-	TRBV5-6	TGTGCCAGCAGCTTGGGGGTAAACCAGCCCCAGCATTTT	CASSLGVNQPQHF
-	TRBJ1-6	-	TRBV5-1	TGCGCCAGCAGCCCGCCCCGGGGTTCACCCCTCCACTTT	CASSPPRGSPLHF
TRBD1	TRBJ1-5	-	TRBV24-1	TGTGCCACCAGTGAAAACCGGACAGGGCGGCAGCCCCAGCATTTT	CATSENRTGRQPQHF
-	TRBJ2-2	-	TRBV6-5	TGTGCCAGCAGCCGCCGCACGTTGAACACCGGGGAGCTGTTTTTT	CASSRRTLNTGELFF
-	TRBJ2-2	-	TRBV11-2	TGTGCCAGCAGCGGGGGCCCGTCCCGGGAGCTGTTTTTT	CASSGGPSRELFF
-	TRBJ1-1	-	TRBV9	TGTGCCAGCAGCGTCCTCAACTCGGGCACTGAAGCTTTCTTT	CASSVLNSGTEAFF
TRBD2	TRBJ2-5	-	TRBV4-1	TGCGCCAGCAGCACTAGCGGGGGGGCCGGTGAGACCCAGTACTTC	CASSTSGGAGETQYF
-	TRBJ2-3	once	TRBV3-1/TRBV3-2	TGTGCCAGCAGCCAAGATAGTGGAGGACTTACGCAGTATTTT	CASSQDSGGLTQYF
TRBD1	TRBJ2-7	-	TRBV10-3	TGTGCCATCAGCAATAAGGATGGACAGGGCTTCTCCTACGAGCAGTACTTC	CAISNKDGQGFSYEQYF
TRBD1	TRBJ2-1	once	TRBV9	TGTGCCAGCAGCGTAGGACAGGGGAGTTACAAGACCTACAATGAGCAGTTCTTC	CASSVGQGSYKTYNEQFF
-	TRBJ2-5	-	TRBV7-3	TGTGCCAGCAGCTTAAATGGGGGACCCCAAGAGACCCAGTACTTC	CASSLNGGPQETQYF
-	TRBJ1-4	-	TRBV6-5	TGTGCCAGTCACGAAGGGACTAATGAAAAACTGTTTTTT	CASHEGTNEKLFF
TRBD1	TRBJ1-4	-	TRBV3-1/TRBV3-2	TGTGCCAGCAGCCAAGATGGGGGCAGGGGGGGCGGAAAACTGTTTTTT	CASSQDGGRGGGKLFF
-	TRBJ2-2	-	TRBV5-1	TGCGCCAGCAAGACTGTGGCGAACACCGGGGAGCTGTTTTTT	CASKTVANTGELFF
-	TRBJ2-5	-	TRBV12-3/TRBV12-4	TGTGCCAGCAGTCCCGCCCTGGGAGAGACCCAGTACTTC	CASSPALGETQYF
-	TRBJ1-5	-	TRBV10-3	TGTGCCATCAGTGAGTCGTATGCGGGGAATCAGCCCCAGCATTTT	CAISESYAGNQPQHF
-	TRBJ2-1	-	TRBV5-1	TGCGCCAGCAGCCCACAAGCACGATCTGGAGGCAATGAGCAGTTCTTC	CASSPQARSGGNEQFF
-	TRBJ2-4	-	TRBV7-9	TGTGCCAGCACCGACAGGCCTCCCATTCAGTACTTC	CASTDRPPIQYF
TRBD2	TRBJ2-1	-	TRBV11-3	TGTGCCAGCAGCAGCTTAGGGGGGCTAGCGGGGGCCAATGAGCAGTTCTTC	CASSSLGGLAGANEQFF
-	TRBJ1-2	-	TRBV18	TGTGCCAGCTCACCCCGGGAGTTTAACTATGGCTACACCTTC	CASSPREFNYGYTF
TRBD1	TRBJ1-2	-	TRBV27	TGTGCCAGCAGTTTATCGCCCGCGGGACAGTACTATGGCTACACCTTC	CASSLSPAGQYYGYTF
-	TRBJ2-7	once	TRBV30	TGTGCCTTGCAGGGGGGCTACGAGCAGTACTTC	CALQGGYEQYF
TRBD2	TRBJ2-5	-	TRBV5-4	TGTGCCAGCAGCTTTATGCGACTAGCGGGGGCCCAAGAGACCCAGTACTTC	CASSFMRLAGAQETQYF
TRBD1	TRBJ1-2	-	TRBV7-9	TGTGCCAGCAGCCCTACCTCGGACAGGGGGCAGGGTGGCTACACCTTC	CASSPTSDRGQGGYTF
-	TRBJ1-3	once	TRBV25-1	TGTGCCAGCAGTGAATATGGAGGGAGAAGGACCATATATTTT	CASSEYGGRRTIYF
-	TRBJ2-7	-	TRBV24-1	TGTGCCACCAGTGCCGGACTCGGCTACGAGCAGTACTTC	CATSAGLGYEQYF
-	TRBJ1-3	-	TRBV19	TGTGCCAGTAGCACAGGGAGCTCTGGAAACACCATATATTTT	CASSTGSSGNTIYF
-	TRBJ1-6	-	TRBV9	TGTGCCAGCAGCGTAGCTGGGGGCTATAATTCACCCCTCCACTTT	CASSVAGGYNSPLHF
-	TRBJ2-7	-	TRBV18	TGTGCCAGCTCACCAACGGGGGCGGGGGAGCAGTACTTC	CASSPTGAGEQYF
-	TRBJ1-4	-	TRBV4-3	TGCGCCAGCAGCCAAGAACCCGGGTGGGACGAAAAACTGTTTTTT	CASSQEPGWDEKLFF
-	TRBJ1-3	-	TRBV6-2/TRBV6-3	TGTGCCAGCAGTTCCACTACTGGAAACACCATATATTTT	CASSSTTGNTIYF
TRBD2	TRBJ2-2	-	TRBV5-5	TGTGCCAGCAGCTTCGGGGGGAGGAACACCGGGGAGCTGTTTTTT	CASSFGGRNTGELFF
-	TRBJ1-5	-	TRBV3-1/TRBV3-2	TGTGCCAGCAGCCAAGAGCGGAATCAGCCCCAGCATTTT	CASSQERNQPQHF
-	TRBJ2-5	-	TRBV3-1/TRBV3-2	TGTGCCAGCAGCCAAGCCGGGAGTGTACAAGAGACCCAGTACTTC	CASSQAGSVQETQYF
-	TRBJ2-1	-	TRBV18	TGTGCCAGCTCACCGGGGGGAATCATCTACAATGAGCAGTTCTTC	CASSPGGIIYNEQFF